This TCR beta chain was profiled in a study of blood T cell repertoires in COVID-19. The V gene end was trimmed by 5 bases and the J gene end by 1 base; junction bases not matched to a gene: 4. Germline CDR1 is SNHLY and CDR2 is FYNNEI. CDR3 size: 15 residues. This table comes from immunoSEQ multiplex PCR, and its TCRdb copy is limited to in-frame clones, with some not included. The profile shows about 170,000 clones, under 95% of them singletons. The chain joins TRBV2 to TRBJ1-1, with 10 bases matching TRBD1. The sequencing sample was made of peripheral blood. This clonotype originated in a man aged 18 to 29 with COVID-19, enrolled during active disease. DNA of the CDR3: TGTGCCAGCAGTACCCGACAGGGGGCGAACACTGAAGCTTTCTTT. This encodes CASSTRQGANTEAFF.